The source of this TCR beta chain is a study of cytomegalovirus exposure and HLA in healthy donors (dated by TCRdb to about 2017). For the wider study: According to an earlier analysis of a few hundred of the donors, about 179 million T cells yielded 117 million unique TCR beta sequences and 276 Gb of sequence data. An early release covering 500 to 750 HLA-typed donors comprised approximately 300 gigabases of sequencing data and roughly 85 million unique TCR sequences. The genetic ancestry cluster associated with self-reported Caucasian donors included 81% of the roughly 400 genotyped donors. The study was designed to test whether signatures of past pathogen exposure could be identified by cataloging public T cell receptors. The T cell repertoires of 666 subjects were profiled by immunosequencing and related to cytomegalovirus serostatus. Besides the first cohort of under 700 subjects, a separate validation cohort made up of 120 different subjects was used. To predict cytomegalovirus infection status, the study brought together high-throughput TCR immunosequencing, statistical association of individual TCRs with disease status, and machine learning. A later analysis re-examined previously published TCR beta repertoires from 600 to 700 donors and added high-resolution HLA genotyping to investigate patterns of TCR occurrence. Rather than using new phenotypic data, the later analysis identified candidate immune exposures from TCR beta sequences and from how often those sequences occurred across donors. To decide whether each TCR beta V gene segment behaved as functional or pseudogenic, an earlier analysis of some 600 of the donors relied on high-throughput TCR beta sequencing. Donor age, sex, ethnicity and CMV serostatus were compiled together with the repertoire data. Genome-wide SNP genotypes for about 65% of the 666 donors were used in a later genetic analysis, which treated that subset as a discovery cohort. Every discovery cohort repertoire had been produced on one sequencing platform. HLA typing covered class I and class II loci at four-digit resolution. The number of typed donors differed by locus: about 620-640 for A, B, C, DRB1 and DQB1; 522 for DQA1; fewer than 610 for DPA1; and roughly 450 for DPB1. Several DR-DQ haplotypes were handled as single units for association and clustering, since linkage in the cohort was strong. Among roughly 370 genotyped donors of the cohort, an average of 235,054 unique TCR beta nucleotide sequences were sequenced per donor, 15% to 20% of them non-productive.

Library preparation employed the immunoSEQ multiplex PCR assay. A mixture of 60 forward primers for TCR Vbeta segments and 13 reverse primers for TCR Jbeta segments was used in the multiplex PCR. The CDR3 region of rearranged TCR beta genes was amplified from genomic DNA with a multiplex PCR assay. The amplified TCR beta libraries were sequenced on the Illumina HiSeq System as 87-base-pair reads. The study's processing was this. A later analysis tallied 75 million to 85 million unique TCR beta chains across the 610 or so repertoires, and some 12 million of those chains were shared by two or more donors. To remove PCR and sequencing errors, raw reads were error-corrected and collapsed into unique sequences using a nearest-neighbor algorithm that merged closely related sequences. Alignment of CDR3 sequences to IMGT reference sequences was used to assign V, D and J gene segments. For a sequence to be retained, a match of at least six nucleotides was required to both a V gene segment and a J gene segment. A rearrangement counted as productive if the CDR3 had no stop codons and remained in frame with V and J, and every other rearrangement counted as non-productive. Following IMGT convention, CDR3 was defined as the stretch from the second conserved V-encoded cysteine to the conserved J-encoded phenylalanine. The earlier analysis of about 640 of the donors excluded any sequence lacking an unambiguous match to a single V gene segment. An earlier analysis of fewer than 750 of the donors called V segments functional above 56.7% productive rearrangements and segregating when the between-donor standard deviation exceeded 5%. To diagnose cytomegalovirus status from the catalog of TCR beta chain sequences, a statistical classification framework was built. A later analysis assigned V and J genes by comparing TCR nucleotide sequences with IMGT/GENE-DB human TR gene sequences. Using the TCRdist pipeline, a later analysis assigned CDR3 sequences along with most-parsimonious VDJ recombination scenarios. A later analysis defined each TCR beta chain by its CDR3 amino acid sequence plus V-gene family, and excluded reads lacking a unique V-gene family. In a later analysis, approximately 640 highly shared, low-generation-probability nucleotide sequences were removed to address suspected cross-contamination and a sequencing artifact. In a later analysis, a clonal expansion index was calculated for each public chain from normalized within-repertoire ranks of inferred template counts. In a later analysis, generation probabilities were computed with a VDJ recombination model fitted to out-of-frame rearrangements, and the resulting probabilities were checked against IGoR. In a later analysis, hypergeometric tests were used to score TCR-TCR, TCR-HLA and TCR-CMV co-occurrence, with a repertoire-size bias correction applied to TCR pairs. A later analysis estimated false discovery rates by permuting HLA or CMV assignments 20 times. In a later analysis, co-occurring TCRs were grouped with DBSCAN, and TCRdist sequence similarity was added when clustering was performed within HLA-allele-positive subsets. Repertoires with fewer than 30,000 or more than 120,000 public chains were left out of co-occurrence clustering, as were five repertoires with anomalous nucleotide sharing. Imported from immuneACCESS, the table was reduced by TCRdb to in-frame sequences with V and J called. These copies leave out some clones; in studies compared against another copy, an unresolved V gene accounts for under half, and the cause of the remainder is not known. D and trimming come from the DNA, and the V and J calls and clone size come from that table. The sample profile shows around 280,000 clones; roughly 90% of them were found once. About 2% of the sample lies in the top ten.

The cohort consisted of 650 to 850 healthy bone marrow donors. At the time of sampling, all cohort members were nominally healthy, though unrecorded immune exposures were likely present. The donor tested CMV seronegative, placing the donor among the 350 to 400 seronegative members of the cohort. Every donor gave a peripheral blood sample, and the peripheral blood mononuclear cells from that sample were used for TCR beta sequencing. Genomic DNA was extracted from the blood cell samples with the Qiagen DNeasy Blood Extraction Kit. Worth noting for this clone: Its antigen target is currently unknown. No much larger clonotype is one base removed from it; base qualities were not supplied.

Broad study findings and their caveats: In both the original and validation cohorts, the classifier was reported to diagnose cytomegalovirus status with high specificity and sensitivity. An earlier analysis of 450 to 750 of the donors showed that most TCR beta V segments appeared in productive rearrangements either about 87% or about 30% of the time, which broadly matched IMGT annotations. The only immune exposure information available for the cohort was CMV serostatus. This cohort had only TCR beta chains sequenced, and the lack of alpha or paired-chain data limited which features could be detected. In a later analysis, HLA-associated TCR beta chains were found to be more clonally expanded and to have lower generation probabilities than equally common non-associated chains. A further reported finding was that TCR beta sequences accurately predicted the HLA-A and HLA-B alleles for most subjects in the first cohort. According to the authors, the approach could potentially be generalized to other disease states and immunological phenotypes. Because some donors lacked HLA typing at each locus, the association tests relied only on the typed subset. According to a later analysis, most CMV-associated TCR beta chains appeared to be HLA-restricted, and the HLA associations seemed to be driven largely by CMV exposure. Across donors, most TCR sequences were observed very rarely, whereas some public TCRs were present in many individuals. Compared with the roughly 700-donor mean, donors in an Asian-associated ancestry cluster had fewer N-insertions in productive TCRs, according to a later genetic analysis. Sequencing depth was assumed to be roughly uniform across donors in the presence/absence analyses, though that assumption may not hold. In a later analysis, about 16,000 TCR beta sequences were associated with specific HLA alleles at a false discovery rate of 0.05. Approximately 18 rarely observed V segments, including chromosome 9 orphons, were excluded from the earlier analysis of about 500 of the donors because counts were too low. Assigning TCR associations to individual alleles was difficult when HLA alleles, especially DR and DQ, strongly co-occurred. A total of fewer than 200 TCR beta chains were listed by the study as associated with cytomegalovirus. In a later analysis, several top co-occurrence clusters were reported to appear linked to parvovirus B19, influenza, CMV and Epstein-Barr virus. Linkage disequilibrium might explain the correlated functional status among segregating V segments, but an unknown experimental factor could not be ruled out. An association between a missense DCLRE1C variant and V-gene and J-gene trimming of TCR beta chains was found in a later genetic analysis and replicated in an independent cohort. In vitro tests confirmed that a few of the cytomegalovirus-associated TCR beta chains recognize cytomegalovirus antigens. A later analysis found that TCR association rates varied across HLA loci, with DRB1 alleles showing the most associated TCRs and HLA-C alleles the fewest. A cluster of highly shared sequence variants was judged likely to represent a technical artifact of the sequencing pipeline.

The sequenced sample consisted of PBMCs. This TCR was recovered from a woman between 18 and 30 years old in good health and CMV-seronegative.

The CDR3 in this case is CASSSSGGVWNEQFF. In nucleotides, the sequence is TGTGCCAGCAGCTCTTCAGGGGGCGTCTGGAATGAGCAGTTCTTC. The chain is encoded by TRBV7-6 joined to TRBJ2-1; 8 middle bases align to TRBD1. The CDR3 starts with the cysteine, ends with the phenylalanine, and has 15 residues. Only the CDR3 DNA stays, 45 bases, in frame from base 1. In the germline V gene, CDR1 corresponds to SGHVS and CDR2 to FNYEAQ. The germline V end is reduced by 4 bases and the J end by 7 bases; junction bases left unmatched: 9. The reference TRBV7-6 and TRBJ2-1 proteins fill in what lies around the CDR3, so the full variable domain reads GAGVSQSPRYKVTKRGQDVALRCDPISGHVSLYWYRQALGQGPEFLTYFNYEAQQDKSGLPNDRFSAERPEGSISTLTIQRTEQRDSAMYRCASSSSGGVWNEQFFGPGTRLTVL.